These 16 T cell receptor beta chains originate from one sample sequenced in a study of blood T cells in healthy people across ages. With a J-beta primer mix and a sample-barcoded 5' primer, a second PCR ran 7 to 11 cycles. TCRdb recomputed calls from the 5' RACE reads with MiXCR, one row per CDR3 protein. The sample shows some 730,000 distinct CDR3 sequences, approximately 22% of them seen only once. The sequencing input was blood. These receptors were obtained from a man aged 65 to 79 in good health.

The chain joins TRBV7-9 to TRBJ2-7; 9 positions match TRBD1. Germline CDR1 reads SEHNR; CDR2 reads FQNEAQ (reference sequence). The CDR3 loop spans 14 amino acids. Trimming removed 8 bases from V and 6 bases from J; junction bases left unmatched: 11. The CDR3, as DNA: TGTGCCAGCGGTGGGGGACAGGGTACGGGCGAGCAGTACTTC. It specifies CASGGGQGTGEQYF. Full variable domain (missing parts from reference TRBV7-9 and TRBJ2-7): DTGVSQNPRHKITKRGQNVTFRCDPISEHNRLYWYRQTLGQGPEFLTYFQNEAQLEKSRLLSDRFSAERPKGSFSTLEIQRTEQGDSAMYLCASGGGQGTGEQYFGPGTRLTVT.

This clonotype was observed at least ten times. V usage is TRBV10-3 and J usage is TRBJ2-5, with 8 bases matching TRBD2. The germline gives CDR1 ENHRY, CDR2 SYGVKD. This CDR3 region has 15 residues. V shed 5 bases, J shed 4 bases, and the junction held 9 bases outside the gene matches. CDR3 sequence reads: CAISLGTSLTETQYF. CDR3 DNA: TGTGCCATCAGTTTGGGGACTAGTCTTACAGAGACCCAGTACTTC.

CDR3 residues: CASSEQGGDTQYF. The CDR3 DNA sequence: TGCGCCAGCAGCGAACAGGGAGGGGATACGCAGTATTTT. The V and J genes are TRBV5-1 and TRBJ2-3; possible D gene TRBD2, 7 bases. CDR3 size: 13 residues. The germline V gene encodes CDR1 SGHRS and CDR2 YFSETQ. V was pared by 4 bases and J by 6 bases, with 12 bases between.

The chain uses TRBV4-1 and TRBJ2-1, with unresolved D. Trimming removed 0 bases from V and 5 bases from J, with 11 bases in between. The CDR3 sequence is 15 residues long. Germline V gives CDR1 MGHRA, CDR2 YSYEKL. The CDR3 is CASSQDWLYDNEQFF. The CDR3 DNA reads as TGCGCCAGCAGCCAAGACTGGCTTTACGACAATGAGCAGTTCTTC.

This sequence joins TRBV12-3 or TRBV12-4 and TRBJ1-3; possible D gene TRBD1, 5 bases. V dropped 3 bases and J dropped 0 bases, with 15 bases sitting between them. The CDR3 consists of 17 residues. The CDR3 DNA is TGTGCCAGCAGTTTGAGGGGAGGGGCAAACTCTGGAAACACCATATATTTT. It specifies CASSLRGGANSGNTIYF.

This clonotype has at least ten counts. The chain couples TRBV5-1 to TRBJ2-5; perhaps D is TRBD1 or TRBD2 (6 bases each). The CDR3 is 13 amino acids. Germline V gives CDR1 SGHRS, CDR2 YFSETQ. The V end was cut by 1 base, the J end by 5 bases, with 9 bases between. The CDR3 spells CASSLTGRETQYF. CDR3 DNA sequence: TGCGCCAGCAGCTTGACAGGGAGGGAGACCCAGTACTTC.

This clonotype was recorded a few times. The CDR3 reads CASSPPGQNLFDEQYF. Here the CDR3 DNA reads TGTGCCAGCAGTCCGCCAGGACAAAACCTATTTGACGAGCAGTACTTC. The J gene is TRBJ2-5, the V gene TRBV28; tentatively, D is TRBD1 (5 bases). The J call is in doubt because the DNA end fits TRBJ2-7 better. The CDR3 extends over 16 amino acids. Looked up from germline, CDR1 is MDHEN and CDR2 is SYDVKM.

The chain uses TRBV6-5 and TRBJ2-1, with D tentatively TRBD2 (6 bases). Trimming shortened V by 11 bases and J by 3 bases, and 11 bases separated the two germline ends. The CDR3 spans 12 residues. Germline-derived CDR1 and CDR2 are MNHEY and SVGAGI. The CDR3 loop reads CAAQGGYNEQFF. The CDR3 bases are TGTGCCGCTCAGGGAGGCTACAATGAGCAGTTCTTC.

This sequence joins TRBV20-1 and TRBJ2-3; 12 nucleotides match TRBD1. Germline V gene data show CDR1 as DFQATT and CDR2 as SNEGSKA (reference sequence). The CDR3 is 16 amino acids. V lost 3 bases, J lost 6 bases, and 10 bases stayed unmatched. CDR3 coding DNA: TGCAGTGCTAGCAAATCCGGGACAGGGGGCTTGGATACGCAGTATTTT. Translating it yields CSASKSGTGGLDTQYF.

This clonotype was found many times. The chain links TRBV20-1 to TRBJ2-5, with 13 bases identical to TRBD2. CDR1 is DFQATT and CDR2 is SNEGSKA in the germline V gene (reference sequence). V lost 6 bases, J lost 1 base, and 5 bases stayed unmatched. The CDR3 is 15 amino acids. CDR3: CSAFGTSGTQETQYF. The CDR3 nucleotides read TGCAGTGCGTTTGGGACTAGCGGGACCCAAGAGACCCAGTACTTC.

The V gene is TRBV24-1, the J gene TRBJ2-5; D may be TRBD2 (5 bases). TRBJ2-7 explains the end of the DNA better; the J call may be wrong. This CDR3 comprises 14 residues. The germline gives CDR1 KGHDR, CDR2 SFDVKD. The CDR3 nucleotides are TGTGCCACCAAAGAACCGGGGAGCTCCTACGAGCAGTACGTC. The encoded protein is CATKEPGSSYEQYV.

Ten or more counts support this clonotype. The rearrangement links TRBV12-3 or TRBV12-4 to TRBJ2-3; 9 bases agree with TRBD2. CDR3 length equals 15 residues. J was trimmed by 2 bases and V by 8 bases; bases with no gene match: 8. This CDR3 reads CASSLAGGTTDTQYF. The CDR3 bases are TGTGCCAGCTCTCTGGCGGGAGGGACCACAGATACGCAGTATTTT.

This chain links TRBV7-2 with TRBJ2-1; no definite D call. Trimming stripped 3 bases from V and 4 bases from J, with 13 bases between. This CDR3 region has 15 residues. CDR1 is SGHTA, CDR2 FQGNSA, per germline. CDR3 sequence reads: CASSLEIADYNEQFF. The CDR3 nucleotides are TGTGCCAGCAGCTTGGAGATAGCCGATTACAATGAGCAGTTCTTC.

This sequence joins TRBV15 and TRBJ1-1, with 8 bases identical to TRBD1. The CDR3 length is 13 residues. Germline V gene lookup returns CDR1 LNHNV and CDR2 YYDKDF (reference sequence). The V gene end was trimmed by 4 bases and the J gene end by 7 bases; junction bases not matched to a gene: 5. CDR3 protein: CATSKDRGDEAFF. The CDR3 bases are TGTGCCACCAGCAAAGACAGGGGCGATGAAGCTTTCTTT.

This clonotype was seen ten or more times. This chain joins TRBV27 and TRBJ2-3; 9 bases match TRBD2. Looked up from germline, CDR1 is MNHEY and CDR2 is SMNVEV (reference sequence). J gave up 6 bases and V 1 base, and 5 bases lay outside the gene matches. This CDR3 spans 15 amino acids. CDR3 in amino acids: CASSLLAGVIDTQYF. Here the CDR3 DNA reads TGTGCCAGCAGTTTATTAGCGGGGGTTATCGATACGCAGTATTTT.

The table lists this clonotype with a few counts. J is TRBJ1-4 and V is TRBV12-3 or TRBV12-4, with D unresolved. The CDR3 is made up of 17 amino acids. V lost 5 bases and J lost 2, with 18 bases in between. CDR3 sequence (DNA): TGTGCCAGCAGTAACAGAGGGTCTCCAGCGACTAATGAAAAACTGTTTTTT. Its protein product is CASSNRGSPATNEKLFF.